This passage covers 22 T cell receptor beta chains from one sample sequenced in a study of blood T cell repertoires in COVID-19. Method: immunoSEQ multiplex PCR; TCRdb's copy keeps in-frame clones and lacks some. The data hold about 360,000 clones, with more than 75% observed a single time. Sequencing was carried out using peripheral blood. The receptors were gathered from a human donor in a cohort sampled during active COVID-19.

The rearrangement uses TRBV19 and TRBJ1-2, with a possible D match to TRBD1 (5 bases). The CDR3 is made up of 15 amino acids. Germline CDR1 is LNHDA and CDR2 is SQIVND (reference sequence). V lost 3 bases, J lost 4 bases, and 15 bases lay in between. The CDR3 nucleotides are TGTGCCAGTAGTATGGGGACTGAGGCTCTCTATGGCTACACCTTC. The encoded protein is CASSMGTEALYGYTF.

The chain is built from TRBV19 and TRBJ1-2, with TRBD1 matching over 9 bases. This CDR3 region has 15 residues. The ends lost 4 bases at V and 2 bases at J; junction bases unmatched: 5. Germline loops: CDR1 LNHDA, CDR2 SQIVND (reference sequence). In DNA form, the CDR3 reads TGTGCCAGTAGTACCTGGACAGGGGAAAACTATGGCTACACCTTC. The encoded protein is CASSTWTGENYGYTF.

The rearrangement joins TRBV2 to TRBJ1-5, with 8 bases that match TRBD1. The germline CDR1 and CDR2 sequences are SNHLY and FYNNEI. With 8 bases clipped from V and 6 bases from J, the junction kept 9 bases outside the gene matches. The CDR3 sequence is 14 residues long. The CDR3 reads CASDRGSGGQPQHF. CDR3 DNA: TGTGCCAGCGACAGGGGATCCGGTGGTCAGCCCCAGCATTTT.

This chain links TRBV5-1 with TRBJ2-3; the match to TRBD2 covers 9 bases. The CDR3 covers 15 residues. Germline CDR1 and CDR2: SGHRS and YFSETQ. With V trimmed by 5 bases and J by 6 bases, 10 bases remained unmatched. CDR3 loop: CASSSGGGESDTQYF. The CDR3 region has the DNA TGCGCCAGCAGTTCCGGCGGGGGGGAATCGGATACGCAGTATTTT.

This chain uses TRBV30 with TRBJ2-2; no definite D call. V was shortened by 2 bases and J by 4 bases, with 11 bases between the two germline ends. This CDR3 region has 14 residues. Germline loops: CDR1 GTSNPN, CDR2 SVGIG (reference sequence). CDR3 coding DNA: TGTGCCTGGAGTCCCTACACAGTCACCGGGGAGCTGTTTTTT. It specifies CAWSPYTVTGELFF.

The genes are TRBV5-1 and TRBJ2-5; 7 nucleotides align to TRBD2. Germline CDR1 is SGHRS and CDR2 is YFSETQ. The ends lost 4 bases at V and 3 bases at J; junction bases unmatched: 3. This CDR3 region has 13 residues. The CDR3 region is CASSQSGEETQYF. The CDR3, as DNA: TGCGCCAGCAGCCAAAGCGGGGAAGAGACCCAGTACTTC.

A few counts support this clone. The J gene is TRBJ2-2, the V gene TRBV4-1, with a weak D call TRBD1 (6 bases). From germline, CDR1 is MGHRA and CDR2 YSYEKL. V lost 2 bases and J lost 0, with 10 bases in between. The CDR3 contains 16 residues. The CDR3, as DNA: TGCGCCAGCAGCCAACTCCGACAGGCGAACACCGGGGAGCTGTTTTTT. This gives the protein CASSQLRQANTGELFF.

This chain connects TRBV2 to TRBJ2-7; no definite D call. With 7 bases removed from V and 0 bases from J, the gap between germline ends came to 16 bases. The CDR3 extends over 15 amino acids. Looked up from germline, CDR1 is SNHLY and CDR2 is FYNNEI. CDR3 sequence reads: CASKYGRPSSYEQYF. Here the CDR3 DNA reads TGTGCCAGCAAGTACGGCCGGCCTAGCTCCTACGAGCAGTACTTC.

This chain links TRBV2 with TRBJ1-1; 8 bases match TRBD1. CDR3 length: 15 amino acids. Germline V lookup: CDR1 SNHLY, CDR2 FYNNEI. The J segment lost 6 bases and the V segment lost 6 bases, leaving 12 bases of the junction unmatched. This CDR3 is CASRRDRRIGAEAFF. DNA for the CDR3: TGTGCCAGCAGAAGGGACAGGAGGATCGGAGCTGAAGCTTTCTTT.

The J gene is TRBJ2-1, the V gene TRBV29-1; 10 bases match TRBD2. The CDR3 totals 13 residues. Germline assignment: CDR1 SQVTM and CDR2 ANQGSEA. Trimming cost V 1 base and J 12 bases; bases outside gene matches: 6. The CDR3 here is CSVEVLAGVWQFF. CDR3 sequence (DNA): TGCAGCGTTGAAGTCCTAGCGGGGGTATGGCAGTTCTTC.

This clone was found many times. The chain recombines TRBV7-9 with TRBJ1-4; perhaps TRBD1 as D (5 bases). Trimming stripped 3 bases from V and 5 bases from J, with 25 bases between. Germline V gene sequence: CDR1 SEHNR, CDR2 FQNEAQ (reference sequence). The CDR3 runs 19 residues. The CDR3 region has the DNA TGTGCCAGCAGCTTCGACGACACTGGGGCAAATCGGATGAATGAAAAACTGTTTTTT. Translating it yields CASSFDDTGANRMNEKLFF.

The chain is built from TRBV5-5 and TRBJ2-4, with unresolved D. Germline V gives CDR1 SGHKS, CDR2 YYEKEE (reference sequence). Between the trimmed V and J ends, which lost 4 bases and 8 bases, there was a span of 16 bases. The CDR3 runs to 14 residues. This CDR3 reads CASSPGGLVDIQYF. The CDR3 region has the DNA TGTGCCAGCAGCCCCGGCGGCTTGGTGGACATTCAGTACTTC.

The J gene is TRBJ1-5, the V gene TRBV4-1; D is perhaps TRBD1 (5 bases). Trimming pared 1 base from V and 1 base from J, leaving 14 bases between. Per the germline V gene, CDR1 is MGHRA and CDR2 is YSYEKL. The CDR3 totals 17 residues. The CDR3 DNA sequence: TGCGCCAGCAGCCAAGGGGCGGGGGGTCGGAGCAATCAGCCCCAGCATTTT. Translated: CASSQGAGGRSNQPQHF.

This chain joins TRBV5-1 and TRBJ2-1; 12 positions agree with TRBD2. V lost 3 bases and J lost 4; bases outside the gene matches: 2. Germline loops: CDR1 SGHRS, CDR2 YFSETQ. The CDR3 covers 15 residues. The CDR3 nucleotides read TGCGCCAGCAGCTCGACTAGCGGGGGATACAATGAGCAGTTCTTC. Encoded protein: CASSSTSGGYNEQFF.

This chain connects TRBV6-1 to TRBJ2-3; 13 bases agree with TRBD2. The length of the CDR3 is 16 residues. V shed 3 bases and J 6 bases; nucleotides not matched to a gene: 6. CDR1 and CDR2 from the germline V gene are MNHNS and SASEGT. CDR3: CASSEWTSGSSDTQYF. The CDR3 DNA sequence: TGTGCCAGCAGTGAGTGGACTAGCGGGAGTTCCGATACGCAGTATTTT.

A word on this clone: The sample carries other DNA sequences with the same CDR3. The chain employs TRBV7-9 and TRBJ2-3; D not resolved. V shed 3 bases and J shed 6 bases, with 7 bases lying between them. The CDR3 is made up of 12 amino acids. In germline, CDR1 is SEHNR, CDR2 FQNEAQ (reference sequence). CDR3 nucleotide sequence: TGTGCCAGCAGCTTGTCAGGTGATACGCAGTATTTT. Protein product: CASSLSGDTQYF. Full variable domain (missing parts from reference TRBV7-9 and TRBJ2-3): DTGVSQNPRHKITKRGQNVTFRCDPISEHNRLYWYRQTLGQGPEFLTYFQNEAQLEKSRLLSDRFSAERPKGSFSTLEIQRTEQGDSAMYLCASSLSGDTQYFGPGTRLTVL.

The V call is TRBV7-8, the J call TRBJ1-2; maybe TRBD1 (6 bases). The V and J ends lost 0 bases and 6 bases respectively, with 17 bases between them. Germline-derived CDR1 and CDR2 are SGHVS and FQNEAQ. The CDR3 totals 16 residues. CDR3 region: CASSLALWSSGDGYTF. CDR3 sequence (DNA): TGTGCCAGCAGCTTAGCGCTTTGGAGCTCAGGGGATGGCTACACCTTC.

In this sample, this clone turned up once. This rearrangement joins TRBV6-5 to TRBJ2-7; TRBD1 is a possible D gene (6 bases). The CDR3 runs 16 residues. The V gene's germline CDR1 is MNHEY and CDR2 SVGAGI. Trimming cost V 2 bases and J 2 bases, with 16 bases left between them. Here the CDR3 DNA reads TGTGCCAGCAGTTACCGCGTCGGGGACACTCCCTACGAGCAGTACTTC. This sequence encodes CASSYRVGDTPYEQYF.

This chain links TRBV11-2 with TRBJ2-3; no reliable D call. The CDR3 covers 16 residues. The V end was cut by 1 base, the J end by 2 bases, with 13 bases between. Germline loops: CDR1 SGHAT, CDR2 FQNNGV. CDR3 residues: CASSLGADLFTDTQYF. The DNA of the CDR3 is TGTGCCAGCAGCTTAGGGGCAGACCTCTTCACAGATACGCAGTATTTT.

The rearrangement uses TRBV5-1 and TRBJ2-3; D is possibly TRBD1 (6 bases). V lost 4 bases and J 0 bases, leaving 9 bases between the germline ends. This CDR3 spans 14 amino acids. The V gene's germline CDR1 is SGHRS and CDR2 YFSETQ. CDR3: CASSQGQSTDTQYF. The CDR3 region has the DNA TGCGCCAGCAGCCAGGGACAAAGCACAGATACGCAGTATTTT.

The J gene is TRBJ2-7, the V gene TRBV27, with D possibly being TRBD1 (6 bases). V gave up 7 bases and J gave up 11 bases, with 21 bases separating them. The CDR3 sequence is 13 residues long. Germline CDR1 and CDR2: MNHEY and SMNVEV (reference sequence). CDR3 sequence: CASKPTTGLGEYF. CDR3 nucleotide sequence: TGTGCCAGCAAACCCACCACAGGGTTAGGAGAGTACTTC.

The chain is built from TRBV20-1 and TRBJ1-2; TRBD1 might be the D (6 bases). Trimming shortened V by 3 bases and J by 2 bases, and 7 bases separated the two germline ends. The CDR3 is 12 amino acids. Per the germline V gene, CDR1 is DFQATT and CDR2 is SNEGSKA (reference sequence). Here the CDR3 reads CSASTGNYGYTF. The CDR3 bases are TGCAGTGCTAGTACAGGGAACTATGGCTACACCTTC.